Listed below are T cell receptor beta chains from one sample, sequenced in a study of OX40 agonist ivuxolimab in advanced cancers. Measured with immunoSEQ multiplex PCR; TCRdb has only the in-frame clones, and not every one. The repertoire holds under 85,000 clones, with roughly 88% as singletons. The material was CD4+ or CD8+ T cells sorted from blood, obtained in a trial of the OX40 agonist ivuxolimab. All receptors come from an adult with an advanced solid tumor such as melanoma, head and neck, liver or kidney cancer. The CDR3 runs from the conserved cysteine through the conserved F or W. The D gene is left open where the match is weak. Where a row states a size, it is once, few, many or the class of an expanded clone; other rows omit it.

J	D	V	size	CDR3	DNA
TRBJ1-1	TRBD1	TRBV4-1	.	CASSQGDRGVTEAFF	TGCGCCAGCAGCCAAGGCGACAGGGGGGTCACTGAAGCTTTCTTT
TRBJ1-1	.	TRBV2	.	CASSGGWGIKGNTEAFF	TGTGCCAGCTCTGGGGGGTGGGGAATAAAAGGGAACACTGAAGCTTTCTTT
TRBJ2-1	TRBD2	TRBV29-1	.	CTGGTNEQFF	TGCACCGGTGGGACTAACGAGCAGTTCTTC
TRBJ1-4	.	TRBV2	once	CASSGTGPGEKLFF	TGTGCCAGCAGTGGCACTGGCCCGGGGGAAAAACTGTTTTTT
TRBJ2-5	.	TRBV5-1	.	CASSLWGVQETQYF	TGCGCCAGCAGCTTATGGGGAGTTCAAGAGACCCAGTACTTC
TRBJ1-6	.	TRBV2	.	CASSEDTGYNSPLHF	TGTGCCAGCAGTGAAGACACAGGGTATAATTCACCCCTCCACTTT
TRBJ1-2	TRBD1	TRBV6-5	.	CASSYTGQDYGYTF	TGTGCCAGCAGTTACACCGGACAGGACTATGGCTACACCTTC
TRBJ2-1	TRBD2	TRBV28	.	CASSLWSGGSGEQFF	TGTGCCAGCAGTTTATGGAGCGGGGGATCCGGCGAGCAGTTCTTC
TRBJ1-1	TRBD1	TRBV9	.	CASSVGWDRGLVGTEAFF	TGTGCCAGCAGCGTAGGATGGGACAGGGGGCTGGTAGGAACTGAAGCTTTCTTT
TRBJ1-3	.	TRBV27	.	CASSLQGGGNTIYF	TGTGCCAGCAGTTTACAGGGTGGTGGAAACACCATATATTTT
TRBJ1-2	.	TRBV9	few	CASSVEEGYGYTF	TGTGCCAGCAGCGTAGAGGAAGGCTATGGCTACACCTTC
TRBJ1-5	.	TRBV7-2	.	CASSGAGPQPQHF	TGTGCCAGCAGTGGGGCCGGGCCTCAGCCCCAGCATTTT
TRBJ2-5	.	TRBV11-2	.	CASSLASGRLWETQYF	TGTGCCAGCAGCTTAGCCAGTGGACGGCTGTGGGAGACCCAGTACTTC